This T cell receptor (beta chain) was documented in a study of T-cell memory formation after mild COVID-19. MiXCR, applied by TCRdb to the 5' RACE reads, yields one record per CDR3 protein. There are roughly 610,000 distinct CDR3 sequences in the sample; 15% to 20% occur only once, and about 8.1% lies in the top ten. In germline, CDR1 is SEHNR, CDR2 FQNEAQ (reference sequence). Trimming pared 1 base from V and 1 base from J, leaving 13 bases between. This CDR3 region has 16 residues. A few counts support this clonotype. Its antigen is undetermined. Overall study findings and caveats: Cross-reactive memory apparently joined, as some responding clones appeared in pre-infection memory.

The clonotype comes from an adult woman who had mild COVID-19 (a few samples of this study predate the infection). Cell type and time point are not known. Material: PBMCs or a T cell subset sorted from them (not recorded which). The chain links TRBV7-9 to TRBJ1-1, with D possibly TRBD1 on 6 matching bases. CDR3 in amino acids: CASSLGGHRRNTEAFF. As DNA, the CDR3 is TGTGCCAGCAGCTTAGGGGGACACCGACGGAACACTGAAGCTTTCTTT.